Following are 26 T cell receptor beta chains from one sample sequenced in a study of T-cell reconstitution after alpha-beta-depleted transplantation in children. For TCRbeta, the library was prepared with unique molecular identifiers. TCRdb analysed the PCR reads with MiXCR anew, one entry per CDR3 protein. The data contain hundreds of thousands of distinct CDR3 sequences, 13% of them singletons. This sample comprised PBMCs, obtained before TCRalphabeta/CD19-depleted stem cell transplant. Source of these receptors: a girl aged 2 to 9 with congenital amegakaryocytic thrombocytopenia, due to receive a stem cell transplant.

This clonotype occurred many times. V usage is TRBV20-1 and J usage is TRBJ2-7; 9 nucleotides line up with TRBD1. The CDR3 loop spans 12 amino acids. Trimming cost V 6 bases and J 3 bases; bases outside gene matches: 3. CDR1 is DFQATT and CDR2 is SNEGSKA in the germline V gene (reference sequence). DNA for the CDR3: TGCAGTGCGAACAGGGGGCTCTACGAGCAGTACTTC. Translating it yields CSANRGLYEQYF.

This clonotype has ten or more counts. The V call is TRBV15, the J call TRBJ1-5; TRBD1 is a possible D gene (5 bases). Germline loops: CDR1 LNHNV, CDR2 YYDKDF (reference sequence). Trimming removed 0 bases from V and 0 bases from J, with 15 bases in between. The CDR3 is made up of 18 amino acids. CDR3 sequence (DNA): TGTGCCACCAGCAGAGAATTGGCTTGGGGGATTAGCAATCAGCCCCAGCATTTT. It codes for CATSRELAWGISNQPQHF.

This clonotype was seen many times. This rearrangement joins TRBV20-1 to TRBJ2-3, with D unresolved. Trimming took 0 bases from V and 2 from J, leaving 18 bases between them. The CDR3 length is 17 residues. Germline V gene sequence: CDR1 DFQATT, CDR2 SNEGSKA (reference sequence). The CDR3 is CSARDGGVKGHTDTQYF. CDR3 DNA: TGCAGTGCTAGAGATGGTGGTGTAAAAGGCCACACAGATACGCAGTATTTT.

In its sample, this clonotype was seen many times. The genes are TRBV6-5 and TRBJ2-7; no reliable D call. V was clipped by 8 bases and J by 2 bases, with 7 bases between them. The germline V gene encodes CDR1 MNHEY and CDR2 SVGAGI. The CDR3 extends over 11 amino acids. The CDR3 DNA reads as TGTGCCAGCGGGCTCCCCTACGAGCAGTACTTC. Encoded protein: CASGLPYEQYF.

This clonotype has ten or more counts. The CDR3 DNA reads TGCGCCAGCAGCAAGCTAGCGGGAGAGACCCAGTACTTC. Protein sequence: CASSKLAGETQYF. The chain recombines TRBV5-1 with TRBJ2-5; 8 bases line up with TRBD2. Losses at the gene ends were 4 bases for V and 4 bases for J; bases not matched to a gene: 3. The CDR3 totals 13 residues. Per germline, CDR1 SGHRS and CDR2 YFSETQ.

This clonotype was observed many times. The J gene is TRBJ2-2, the V gene TRBV5-1, with D perhaps matching TRBD1 or TRBD2 (5 bases each). Trimming took 4 bases from V and 5 from J, leaving 21 bases between them. CDR1 is SGHRS, CDR2 YFSETQ, per germline. The CDR3 is 17 amino acids. The CDR3 sequence: CASSPLLVGDRTGELFF. The CDR3 bases are TGCGCCAGCAGCCCGCTTTTGGTGGGGGATCGGACCGGGGAGCTGTTTTTT.

The chain joins TRBV2 to TRBJ2-1; 12 bases line up with TRBD2. Trimming removed 5 bases from V and 3 bases from J; junction bases left unmatched: 8. CDR1 is SNHLY, CDR2 FYNNEI, per germline. The CDR3 is 17 amino acids. The CDR3 DNA reads as TGTGCCAGCAGTCGAAGACTAGCGGGAGAGTACTACAATGAGCAGTTCTTC. Amino acid sequence: CASSRRLAGEYYNEQFF.

Worth noting for this clonotype: A much larger clone differs from this one at a single base, so this may be a read error. The CDR3 loop is CASSEGPNGHTF. The CDR3 nucleotides are TGTGCCAGCAGTGAGGGGCCCAATGGCCACACCTTC. The chain has TRBV12-3 or TRBV12-4 and TRBJ1-2; perhaps TRBD1 as D (5 bases). The CDR3 totals 12 residues.

There are a few counts of this clonotype. The rearrangement joins TRBV30 to TRBJ2-2; 7 bases match TRBD1. CDR3 length: 14 amino acids. The germline CDR1 and CDR2 sequences are GTSNPN and SVGIG (reference sequence). With 2 bases clipped from V and 4 bases from J, the junction kept 4 bases outside the gene matches. The CDR3 region is CAWSTDRATGELFF. The CDR3 DNA reads TGTGCCTGGAGTACCGACAGGGCCACCGGGGAGCTGTTTTTT.

The chain recombines TRBV7-6 with TRBJ1-2; D may be TRBD1 (6 bases). CDR1 and CDR2 from the germline V gene are SGHVS and FNYEAQ. This CDR3 comprises 13 residues. The V gene lost 2 bases and the J gene lost 6 bases, with 10 bases spanning the gap. The CDR3, as DNA: TGTGCCAGCAGCTTAAAGGGGGTCCATGGCTACACCTTC. It is translated as CASSLKGVHGYTF.

This clonotype was found a few times. The chain combines TRBV7-2 with TRBJ2-1; 15 nucleotides agree with TRBD2. The CDR3 is made up of 16 amino acids. Trimming at V came to 6 bases and at J to 5 bases, leaving 5 bases not matched to a gene. Germline CDR1 reads SGHTA; CDR2 reads FQGNSA. In DNA form, the CDR3 reads TGTGCCAGCAGTAGGACTAGCGGGAGGGATAACAATGAGCAGTTCTTC. It is translated as CASSRTSGRDNNEQFF.

This clonotype has ten or more counts. The rearrangement uses TRBV20-1 and TRBJ1-1, with D uncertain. The CDR3 consists of 14 residues. Germline-derived CDR1 and CDR2 are DFQATT and SNEGSKA (reference sequence). Trimming removed 0 bases at V and 6 bases at J, with 14 bases between. Here the CDR3 DNA reads TGCAGTGCTAGAGATCGGAGGGTGAGGTCTGAAGCTTTCTTT. Translation gives CSARDRRVRSEAFF.

For this clonotype: A read error is possible here, since a much larger clone lies one base away. This sequence joins TRBV24-1 and TRBJ2-1; 11 bases align to TRBD2. CDR1 is KGHDR, CDR2 SFDVKD, per germline. This CDR3 contains 17 residues. CDR3 sequence reads: CATSDPGTSGTYNGQFF. Written as DNA, the CDR3 is TGTGCCACCAGTGACCCAGGGACTAGCGGAACTTACAATGGGCAGTTCTTC.

This clonotype has a count of ten or more. The rearrangement uses TRBV5-1 and TRBJ1-1; D may be TRBD1 (6 bases). Germline V gene sequence: CDR1 SGHRS, CDR2 YFSETQ. The ends were cut back, 4 bases at V and 5 bases at J, with 21 bases in the middle. This CDR3 has 16 residues. DNA for the CDR3: TGCGCCAGCAGCCATTTCAAAACGGGGGCGCGGACTGAAGCTTTCTTT. Its protein product is CASSHFKTGARTEAFF. The full variable domain, completed using reference TRBV5-1 and TRBJ1-1, is KAGVTQTPRYLIKTRGQQVTLSCSPISGHRSVSWYQQTPGQGLQFLFEYFSETQRNKGNFPGRFSGRQFSNSRSEMNVSTLELGDSALYLCASSHFKTGARTEAFFGQGTRLTVV.

The sample holds many counts of this clonotype. This chain joins TRBV5-1 and TRBJ2-7; D perhaps matches TRBD1 (6 bases). Germline-derived CDR1 and CDR2 are SGHRS and YFSETQ. The CDR3 runs 13 residues. V was cut by 4 bases and J by 4 bases, with 12 bases left in between. The CDR3 nucleotides read TGCGCCAGCAGCCTTGGGGACAATTACGAGCAGTACTTC. Protein: CASSLGDNYEQYF.

This clonotype was detected a few times. The chain is built from TRBV14 and TRBJ2-1; the D gene is possibly TRBD2 (5 bases). Trimming left V 4 bases short and J 8 bases short, with 12 bases between. Germline CDR1 is SGHDN and CDR2 is FVKESK. This CDR3 spans 13 amino acids. Written as DNA, the CDR3 is TGTGCCAGCAGCCCCACTAGGAATCATGAGCAGTTCTTC. Its translation is CASSPTRNHEQFF.

The chain employs TRBV2 and TRBJ2-3, with 10 bases lining up with TRBD2. V shed 10 bases, J shed 4 bases, and the junction held 8 bases outside the gene matches. From germline, CDR1 is SNHLY and CDR2 FYNNEI. This CDR3 is 14 amino acids long. CDR3 sequence (DNA): TGTGCCACCCTGAGCGGGAGGGCGCCAGATACGCAGTATTTT. Translating gives CATLSGRAPDTQYF.

The chain has TRBV11-2 and TRBJ2-1; 10 positions agree with TRBD2. The CDR3 is 14 residues long. Germline CDR1 and CDR2: SGHAT and FQNNGV. The junction had 4 bases not matched to a gene; V was cut back by 4 bases and J by 7 bases. Here the CDR3 DNA reads TGTGCCAGCAGCTACCCTAGCGGGAGTAATGAGCAGTTCTTC. The encoded protein is CASSYPSGSNEQFF.

The chain recombines TRBV4-2 with TRBJ2-7, with D maybe TRBD2 (5 bases). Germline V gene lookup returns CDR1 LGHNA and CDR2 YNFKEQ. The CDR3 loop spans 16 amino acids. The V gene lost 2 bases and the J gene lost 5 bases, with 19 bases spanning the gap. CDR3 sequence reads: CASSQRATREFDEQYF. The CDR3 region has the DNA TGTGCCAGCAGCCAACGGGCTACGAGGGAGTTCGACGAGCAGTACTTC.

This clonotype was seen at least ten times. V and J are TRBV12-3 or TRBV12-4 and TRBJ1-2, with D unresolved. Trimming removed 4 bases from V and 8 bases from J, with 20 bases in between. There are 15 residues in the CDR3. The CDR3 DNA sequence: TGTGCCAGCAGTTCGATCGGGTTCGGTTTAGTGGGCTACACCTTC. Its protein product is CASSSIGFGLVGYTF.

This clonotype came up many times. The J gene is TRBJ2-7, the V gene TRBV6-2 or TRBV6-3, with D perhaps matching TRBD2 (6 bases). Germline V lookup: CDR1 MNHEY, CDR2 SVGEGT. Trimming removed 6 bases at V and 5 bases at J, with 11 bases between. The CDR3 length is 12 residues. The CDR3 is CASSQSSDEQYF. The CDR3 nucleotides read TGTGCCAGCAGCCAATCTAGCGACGAGCAGTACTTC.

This clonotype has only a few counts. This chain links TRBV5-1 with TRBJ2-5, with 8 nucleotides matching TRBD1. Germline values: CDR1 SGHRS, CDR2 YFSETQ. The CDR3 is 13 amino acids. V shed 5 bases, J shed 7 bases, and the junction held 7 bases outside the gene matches. The CDR3 region has the DNA TGCGCCAGCAGACCCACAGGGACAGGGACCCAGTACTTC. It translates to CASRPTGTGTQYF.

This chain uses TRBV20-1 with TRBJ2-7, with D unclear. Trimming pared 3 bases from V and 4 bases from J, leaving 10 bases between. The CDR3 has 12 amino acids. Per the germline V gene, CDR1 is DFQATT and CDR2 is SNEGSKA (reference sequence). DNA for the CDR3: TGCAGTGCTAGCGGAACTATTTACGAGCAGTACTTC. Its translation is CSASGTIYEQYF.

A note on this clonotype: Germline and junction disagree at one end, which may indicate a read error. This chain joins TRBV5-5 and TRBJ1-1, with D unresolved. Germline CDR1 reads SGHKS; CDR2 reads YYEKEE (reference sequence). The CDR3 spans 14 residues. The CDR3 reads CASSSDPMNTEAFF. Here the CDR3 DNA reads TGTGCCAGCAGCTCCGACCCGATGAACACTGAAGCTTTCTTC. The full variable domain, with the rest looked up from reference TRBV5-5 and TRBJ1-1, is DAGVTQSPTHLIKTRGQQVTLRCSPISGHKSVSWYQQVLGQGPQFIFQYYEKEERGRGNFPDRFSARQFPNYSSELNVNALLLGDSALYLCASSSDPMNTEAFFGQGTRLTVV.

The chain has TRBV19 and TRBJ1-1; D might be TRBD1 (6 bases). CDR3 size: 15 residues. Trimming left V 3 bases short and J 5 bases short, with 16 bases between. CDR1 is LNHDA, CDR2 SQIVND, per germline (reference sequence). CDR3 sequence (DNA): TGTGCCAGTAGTATCCTGTGGCAGGGGTTTACTGAAGCTTTCTTT. The encoded protein is CASSILWQGFTEAFF.

The chain joins TRBV7-6 to TRBJ2-2; 7 bases are shared with TRBD2. Germline CDR1 SGHVS, CDR2 FNYEAQ. V was pared by 6 bases and J by 6 bases, with 13 bases of the junction left unmatched. The CDR3 is 16 amino acids. The CDR3 DNA is TGTGCCAGCAGGGCGGGTTGGTTAGCGGGTGCCGGGGAGCTGTTTTTT. This sequence encodes CASRAGWLAGAGELFF.